One and the same sample provided the 27 T cell receptor beta chains below, sequenced in a study of blood T cell repertoires in COVID-19. Assay used: immunoSEQ multiplex PCR; TCRdb lists only in-frame clones, some missing. The sample contains about 75,000 clones, approximately 86% of which appear only once. The sample was peripheral blood. Every receptor here comes from a man older than 75 with COVID-19, enrolled during active disease.

The chain has TRBV5-1 and TRBJ2-7, with TRBD1 matching over 8 bases. CDR1 is SGHRS, CDR2 YFSETQ, per germline. The V segment lost 3 bases and the J segment 6 bases; nucleotides outside the gene matches: 2. This CDR3 is 12 amino acids long. The CDR3 region has the DNA TGCGCCAGCAGCTCGGACAGGGCCGAGCAGTACTTC. It is translated as CASSSDRAEQYF. Variable domain in full (rest from reference TRBV5-1 and TRBJ2-7): KAGVTQTPRYLIKTRGQQVTLSCSPISGHRSVSWYQQTPGQGLQFLFEYFSETQRNKGNFPGRFSGRQFSNSRSEMNVSTLELGDSALYLCASSSDRAEQYFGPGTRLTVT.

In DNA, the CDR3 is TGTGCCTCCGGGCTAGCGGGGGGGCAGTTCTTC. Encoded protein: CASGLAGGQFF. The chain links TRBV19 to TRBJ2-1; TRBD2 matches at 11 bases. CDR1 is LNHDA, CDR2 SQIVND, per germline (reference sequence). The CDR3 extends over 11 amino acids. V shed 11 bases, J shed 12 bases, and the junction held 6 bases outside the gene matches.

The chain joins TRBV18 to TRBJ1-1, with D perhaps matching TRBD1 (5 bases). Germline-derived CDR1 and CDR2 are KGHSH and LQKENI. There are 17 residues in the CDR3. V was shortened by 3 bases and J by 0 bases, with 17 bases between the two germline ends. The chain's CDR3 is CASSPLVLGRVNTEAFF. CDR3 coding DNA: TGTGCCAGCTCACCGCTCGTCTTGGGCAGGGTGAACACTGAAGCTTTCTTT.

This chain connects TRBV19 to TRBJ2-7; 7 nucleotides agree with TRBD1. Germline V CDR1 and CDR2: LNHDA, SQIVND (reference sequence). The CDR3 extends over 15 amino acids. With V trimmed by 9 bases and J by 1 base, 12 bases remained unmatched. CDR3 residues: CASSVQGKGSYEQYF. CDR3 in DNA: TGTGCCAGCAGTGTACAGGGGAAGGGTTCCTACGAGCAGTACTTC.

By share, this clone ranks as medium-sized (0.01 to 0.1%). The chain uses TRBV6-5 and TRBJ1-5; weak D call: TRBD1 (5 bases). Germline V CDR1 and CDR2: MNHEY, SVGAGI. The V end lost 6 bases, the J end lost 5 bases, and 14 bases lay between the germline ends. The CDR3 sequence is 14 residues long. The CDR3 DNA is TGTGCCAGCAGAAAAATCAGGGCCGATCAGCCCCAGCATTTT. Its translation: CASRKIRADQPQHF.

The chain employs TRBV5-1 and TRBJ2-7; 8 bases agree with TRBD1. Germline V gene data show CDR1 as SGHRS and CDR2 as YFSETQ. The CDR3 totals 15 residues. V shed 0 bases, J shed 3 bases, and the junction held 5 bases outside the gene matches. The CDR3 DNA follows: TGCGCCAGCAGCTTGGAATCAGGGGGCGTCTACGAGCAGTACTTC. Translated, it gives CASSLESGGVYEQYF.

The rearrangement joins TRBV7-9 to TRBJ2-5; 11 bases fit TRBD2. The V gene end was trimmed by 5 bases and the J gene end by 0 bases; junction bases not matched to a gene: 8. This CDR3 comprises 17 residues. Germline CDR1 is SEHNR and CDR2 is FQNEAQ (reference sequence). The CDR3 loop reads CASSRDLAGGYQETQYF. The CDR3, as DNA: TGTGCCAGCAGCCGGGATCTAGCGGGGGGTTACCAAGAGACCCAGTACTTC. Full variable domain (outside the CDR3, taken from reference TRBV7-9 and TRBJ2-5): DTGVSQNPRHKITKRGQNVTFRCDPISEHNRLYWYRQTLGQGPEFLTYFQNEAQLEKSRLLSDRFSAERPKGSFSTLEIQRTEQGDSAMYLCASSRDLAGGYQETQYFGPGTRLLVL.

The table lists this clone with a few counts. The genes are TRBV5-1 and TRBJ2-5; tentatively, D is TRBD1 (7 bases). Germline V gene sequence: CDR1 SGHRS, CDR2 YFSETQ. The CDR3 loop spans 14 amino acids. The V gene lost 4 bases and the J gene lost 5 bases, with 15 bases spanning the gap. The CDR3 loop reads CASSGGTVGETQYF. Written as DNA, the CDR3 is TGCGCCAGCAGCGGGGGGACAGTGGGCGAGACCCAGTACTTC.

This clone was seen a single time. This chain connects TRBV9 to TRBJ2-5; 7 bases align to TRBD1. CDR1 and CDR2 (germline): SGDLS, YYNGEE. V shed 0 bases, J shed 5 bases, and the junction held 7 bases outside the gene matches. This CDR3 contains 15 residues. CDR3 residues: CASSVGGGRGETQYF. The CDR3 DNA reads as TGTGCCAGCAGCGTAGGAGGGGGCCGTGGGGAGACCCAGTACTTC.

This chain joins TRBV6-1 and TRBJ1-2; 11 nucleotides match TRBD1. This CDR3 is 15 amino acids long. Trimming cost V 3 bases and J 4 bases; bases outside gene matches: 4. Germline V gives CDR1 MNHNS, CDR2 SASEGT. The CDR3 DNA sequence: TGTGCCAGCAGTGACGGGACAGGGGGTTCCTATGGCTACACCTTC. Translation: CASSDGTGGSYGYTF.

DNA for the CDR3: TGTGCCAGTCTTCTGAACACTGAAGCTTTCTTT. It yields the protein CASLLNTEAFF. The rearrangement joins TRBV19 to TRBJ1-1; D ambiguous. The V gene's germline CDR1 is LNHDA and CDR2 SQIVND (reference sequence). V shed 8 bases and J shed 0 bases, with 4 bases lying between them. This CDR3 has 11 amino acids.

This chain connects TRBV10-3 to TRBJ2-1; 9 bases are shared with TRBD1. The junction had 5 bases not matched to a gene; V was cut back by 11 bases and J by 9 bases. CDR1 and CDR2 (germline): ENHRY, SYGVKD. CDR3 length: 11 amino acids. CDR3 DNA sequence: TGTGCCTCGACGGACAGGGGTGAGCAGTTCTTC. Protein sequence: CASTDRGEQFF.

This clone has a handful of counts. This chain connects TRBV28 to TRBJ2-5; possible D gene TRBD1, 5 bases. Germline CDR1 MDHEN, CDR2 SYDVKM. This CDR3 has 13 amino acids. With 3 bases removed from V and 4 bases from J, the gap between germline ends came to 9 bases. The DNA of the CDR3 is TGTGCCAGCAGTTTGGAGCAGGGAGAGACCCAGTACTTC. Translated, it gives CASSLEQGETQYF. Drawing the rest from reference TRBV28 and TRBJ2-5, the complete variable domain is DVKVTQSSRYLVKRTGEKVFLECVQDMDHENMFWYRQDPGLGLRLIYFSYDVKMKEKGDIPEGYSVSREKKERFSLILESASTNQTSMYLCASSLEQGETQYFGPGTRLLVL.

This clone has just a few counts. This chain joins TRBV6-5 and TRBJ1-2; the D gene is possibly TRBD1 (5 bases). The CDR3 runs 14 residues. The germline gives CDR1 MNHEY, CDR2 SVGAGI. V gave up 6 bases and J gave up 2 bases, with 13 bases separating them. As DNA, the CDR3 is TGTGCCAGCAGGACGGGACTCCTGAACTATGGCTACACCTTC. Translation gives CASRTGLLNYGYTF.

The J gene is TRBJ1-6, the V gene TRBV6-5; 9 nucleotides match TRBD1. This CDR3 spans 15 amino acids. The V segment lost 2 bases and the J segment 11 bases; nucleotides outside the gene matches: 7. The germline gives CDR1 MNHEY, CDR2 SVGAGI. DNA of the CDR3: TGTGCCAGCAGTTACGGGACAGGGATGGGGACACCCCTCCACTTT. As protein: CASSYGTGMGTPLHF.

The rearrangement links TRBV19 to TRBJ1-4; 7 nucleotides match TRBD1. After removal of 8 bases from V and 5 bases from J, the junction contained 5 bases not matched to a gene. Germline V gives CDR1 LNHDA, CDR2 SQIVND (reference sequence). CDR3 length: 13 residues. The CDR3 reads CASGDSDNEKLFF. CDR3 nucleotides: TGTGCCAGTGGGGACAGCGACAATGAAAAACTGTTTTTT.

This chain connects TRBV2 to TRBJ1-2; TRBD1 matches 7 bases. The CDR3 is made up of 13 amino acids. V gave up 4 bases and J gave up 6 bases; unmatched junction bases: 5. The germline V gene has CDR1 SNHLY and CDR2 FYNNEI. This CDR3 is CASSVGQIDGYTF. The CDR3 DNA reads TGTGCCAGCAGTGTGGGACAGATTGATGGCTACACCTTC.

The chain joins TRBV19 to TRBJ1-1, with 8 bases identical to TRBD1. The CDR3 is 15 amino acids. V shed 6 bases, J shed 3 bases, and the junction held 9 bases outside the gene matches. Germline CDR1 LNHDA, CDR2 SQIVND (reference sequence). CDR3 DNA: TGTGCCAGTAGCGAGCTGGACAGGGACGACACTGAAGCTTTCTTT. Protein product: CASSELDRDDTEAFF.

Concerning this clone itself: One junction end disagrees with the germline gene, perhaps due to a read error. The chain employs TRBV7-2 and TRBJ2-7; 11 nucleotides line up with TRBD2. CDR3 size: 16 residues. Germline assignment: CDR1 SGHTA and CDR2 FQGNSA. CDR3 sequence (DNA): TGTGCCAGCAGCCTAGCCGGACTAGCGGGCTCCTACGAGCAGTACTTC. Residues: CASSLAGLAGSYEQYF.

The chain joins TRBV5-5 to TRBJ1-5; D is undetermined. V was cut by 1 base and J by 2 bases, with 10 bases left in between. The CDR3 extends over 15 amino acids. Germline V gene lookup returns CDR1 SGHKS and CDR2 YYEKEE (reference sequence). The CDR3 sequence: CASSLLQQGNQPQHF. In DNA, the CDR3 is TGTGCCAGCAGCTTGCTCCAGCAGGGCAATCAGCCCCAGCATTTT. Full variable domain (rest looked up from reference TRBV5-5 and TRBJ1-5): DAGVTQSPTHLIKTRGQQVTLRCSPISGHKSVSWYQQVLGQGPQFIFQYYEKEERGRGNFPDRFSARQFPNYSSELNVNALLLGDSALYLCASSLLQQGNQPQHFGDGTRLSIL.

The J gene is TRBJ1-5, the V gene TRBV4-2; D remains unclear. CDR1 and CDR2 (germline): LGHNA, YNFKEQ. The CDR3 totals 15 residues. The V end lost 1 base, the J end lost 6 bases, and 13 bases lay between the germline ends. Written as DNA, the CDR3 is TGTGCCAGCAGCCAAGGTGGGAGTACGGGTCAGCCCCAGCATTTT. This codes for CASSQGGSTGQPQHF.

V is TRBV7-8 and J is TRBJ1-2; no firm D call. CDR3 length: 12 amino acids. The V gene lost 5 bases and the J gene lost 5 bases, with 9 bases spanning the gap. The germline CDR1 and CDR2 sequences are SGHVS and FQNEAQ. The CDR3 protein is CASSPLNYGYTF. CDR3 DNA: TGTGCCAGCAGCCCTTTAAATTATGGCTACACCTTC.

The chain links TRBV5-1 to TRBJ2-1, with D maybe TRBD2 (6 bases). The V end lost 7 bases, the J end lost 4 bases, and 9 bases lay between the germline ends. Germline V CDR1 and CDR2: SGHRS, YFSETQ. This CDR3 has 12 residues. The CDR3 bases are TGCGCCAGCGGAGGGGAATACAATGAGCAGTTCTTC. As protein: CASGGEYNEQFF.

The V and J genes are TRBV2 and TRBJ1-6; D uncertain. Germline assignment: CDR1 SNHLY and CDR2 FYNNEI. The CDR3 is 17 residues long. Trimming shortened V by 0 bases and J by 6 bases, and 15 bases separated the two germline ends. CDR3: CASSEALTGIGNSPLHF. CDR3 bases: TGTGCCAGCAGTGAAGCGCTCACCGGGATCGGTAATTCACCCCTCCACTTT.

The chain combines TRBV27 with TRBJ1-1, with unresolved D. The CDR3 is 15 amino acids. The germline CDR1 and CDR2 sequences are MNHEY and SMNVEV (reference sequence). Trimming removed 5 bases at V and 5 bases at J, with 18 bases between. CDR3 nucleotide sequence: TGTGCCAGCAGTCCCAATTCGGGTGACGGGACTGAAGCTTTCTTT. Protein product: CASSPNSGDGTEAFF.

J is TRBJ2-7 and V is TRBV7-8; 9 bases match TRBD1. Germline V CDR1 and CDR2: SGHVS, FQNEAQ. The CDR3 contains 14 residues. With 2 bases clipped from V and 5 bases from J, the junction kept 4 bases outside the gene matches. The CDR3 region is CASSLTGTGNEQYF. CDR3 bases: TGTGCCAGCAGCTTAACTGGGACAGGGAACGAGCAGTACTTC.

The rearrangement uses TRBV19 and TRBJ1-2; D call uncertain. The CDR3 covers 11 residues. With 8 bases removed from V and 6 bases from J, the gap between germline ends came to 10 bases. Per germline, CDR1 LNHDA and CDR2 SQIVND (reference sequence). CDR3 DNA sequence: TGTGCCAGTTCCTATTTTGATGGCTACACCTTC. Encoded protein: CASSYFDGYTF.